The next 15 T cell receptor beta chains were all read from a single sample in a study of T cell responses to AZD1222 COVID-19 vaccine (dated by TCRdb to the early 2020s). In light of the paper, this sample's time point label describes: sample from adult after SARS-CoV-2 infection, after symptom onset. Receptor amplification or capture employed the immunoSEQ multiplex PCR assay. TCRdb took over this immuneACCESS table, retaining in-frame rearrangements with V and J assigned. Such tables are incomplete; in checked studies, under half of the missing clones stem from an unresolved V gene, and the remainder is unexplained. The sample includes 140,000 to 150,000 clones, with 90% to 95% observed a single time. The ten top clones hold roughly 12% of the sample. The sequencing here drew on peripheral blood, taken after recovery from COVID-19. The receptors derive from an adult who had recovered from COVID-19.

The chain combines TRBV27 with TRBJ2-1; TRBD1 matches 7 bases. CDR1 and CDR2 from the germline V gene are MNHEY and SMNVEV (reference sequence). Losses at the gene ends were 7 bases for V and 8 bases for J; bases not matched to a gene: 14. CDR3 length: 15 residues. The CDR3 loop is CASTHGTTGSDEQFF. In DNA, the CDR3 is TGTGCCAGCACCCATGGGACGACAGGGAGCGATGAGCAGTTCTTC.

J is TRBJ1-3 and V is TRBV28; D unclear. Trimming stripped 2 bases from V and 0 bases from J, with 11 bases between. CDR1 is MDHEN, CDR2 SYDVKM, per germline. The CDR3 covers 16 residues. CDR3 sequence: CASSLAAGSSGNTIYF. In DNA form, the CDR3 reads TGTGCCAGCAGTTTAGCGGCCGGGAGCTCTGGAAACACCATATATTTT.

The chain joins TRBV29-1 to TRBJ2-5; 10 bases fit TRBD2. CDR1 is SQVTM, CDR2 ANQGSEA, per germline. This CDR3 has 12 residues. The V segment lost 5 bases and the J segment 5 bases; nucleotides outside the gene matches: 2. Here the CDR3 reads CSVKGLAETQYF. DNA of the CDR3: TGCAGCGTTAAGGGACTAGCGGAGACCCAGTACTTC. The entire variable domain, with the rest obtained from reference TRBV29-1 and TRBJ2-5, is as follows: SAVISQKPSRDICQRGTSLTIQCQVDSQVTMMFWYRQQPGQSLTLIATANQGSEATYESGFVIDKFPISRPNLTFSTLTVSNMSPEDSSIYLCSVKGLAETQYFGPGTRLLVL.

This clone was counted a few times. The CDR3 reads CASSYPGSPGAEAFF. The CDR3 coding sequence is TGTGCCAGCAGCTACCCCGGGTCCCCTGGCGCTGAAGCTTTCTTT. This sequence joins TRBV7-9 and TRBJ1-1; D gene unclear. Germline CDR1 reads SEHNR; CDR2 reads FQNEAQ (reference sequence). The CDR3 totals 15 residues. Trimming took 4 bases from V and 6 from J, leaving 18 bases between them.

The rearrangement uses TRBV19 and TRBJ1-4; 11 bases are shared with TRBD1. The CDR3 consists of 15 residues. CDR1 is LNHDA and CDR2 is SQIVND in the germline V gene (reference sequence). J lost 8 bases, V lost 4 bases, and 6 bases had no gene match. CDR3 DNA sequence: TGTGCCAGTAGTACCGGGACAGGGGGTAACGAAAAACTGTTTTTT. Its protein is CASSTGTGGNEKLFF.

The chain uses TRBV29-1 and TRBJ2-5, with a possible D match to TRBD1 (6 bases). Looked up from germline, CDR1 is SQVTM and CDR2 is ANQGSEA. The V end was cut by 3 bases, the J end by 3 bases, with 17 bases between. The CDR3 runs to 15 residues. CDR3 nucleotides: TGCAGCGTTGATGTATTGGGCCCAGGGGAAGAGACCCAGTACTTC. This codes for CSVDVLGPGEETQYF.

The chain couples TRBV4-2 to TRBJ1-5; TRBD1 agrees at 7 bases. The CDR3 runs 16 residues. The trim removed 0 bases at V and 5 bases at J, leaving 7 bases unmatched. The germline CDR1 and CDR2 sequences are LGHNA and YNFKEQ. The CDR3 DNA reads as TGTGCCAGCAGCCAAGATCCGAGACAGGGCCATCAGCCCCAGCATTTT. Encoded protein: CASSQDPRQGHQPQHF.

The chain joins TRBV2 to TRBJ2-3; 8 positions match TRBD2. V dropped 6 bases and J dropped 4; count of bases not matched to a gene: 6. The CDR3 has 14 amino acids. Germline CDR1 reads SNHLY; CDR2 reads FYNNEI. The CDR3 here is CASRVGLVSDTQYF. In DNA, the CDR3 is TGTGCCAGCAGGGTGGGACTAGTTTCAGATACGCAGTATTTT.

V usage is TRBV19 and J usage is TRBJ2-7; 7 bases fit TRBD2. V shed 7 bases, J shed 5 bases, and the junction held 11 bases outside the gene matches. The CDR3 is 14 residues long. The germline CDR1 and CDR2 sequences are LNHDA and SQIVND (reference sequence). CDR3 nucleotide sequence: TGTGCCAGTAAGCCTAGCGGAAGACCTCACGAGCAGTACTTC. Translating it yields CASKPSGRPHEQYF.

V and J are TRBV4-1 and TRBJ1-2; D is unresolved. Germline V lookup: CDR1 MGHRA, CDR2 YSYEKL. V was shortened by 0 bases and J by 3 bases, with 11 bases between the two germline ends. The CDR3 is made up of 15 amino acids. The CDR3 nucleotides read TGCGCCAGCAGCCAAGATCGGGCGGACTACTATGGCTACACCTTC. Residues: CASSQDRADYYGYTF.

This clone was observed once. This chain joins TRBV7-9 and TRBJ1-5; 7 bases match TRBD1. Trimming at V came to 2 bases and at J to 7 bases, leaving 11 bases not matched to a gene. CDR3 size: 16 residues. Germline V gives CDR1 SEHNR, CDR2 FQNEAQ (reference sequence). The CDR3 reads CASSLSSDRAGQPQHF. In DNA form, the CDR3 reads TGTGCCAGCAGCTTATCCTCCGACAGGGCCGGCCAGCCCCAGCATTTT.

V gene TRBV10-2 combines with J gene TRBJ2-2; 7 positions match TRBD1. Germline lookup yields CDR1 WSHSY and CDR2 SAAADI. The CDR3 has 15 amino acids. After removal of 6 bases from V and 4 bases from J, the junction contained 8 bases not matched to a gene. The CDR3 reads CASRPDRAFTGELFF. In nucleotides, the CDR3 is TGCGCCAGCAGGCCAGACAGGGCGTTCACCGGGGAGCTGTTTTTT.

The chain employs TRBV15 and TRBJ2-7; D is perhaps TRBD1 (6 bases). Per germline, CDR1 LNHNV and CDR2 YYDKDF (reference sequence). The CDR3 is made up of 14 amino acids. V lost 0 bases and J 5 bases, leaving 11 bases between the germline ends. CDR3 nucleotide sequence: TGTGCCACCAGCAGAGACAGGGGTAGTGACGAGCAGTACTTC. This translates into CATSRDRGSDEQYF.

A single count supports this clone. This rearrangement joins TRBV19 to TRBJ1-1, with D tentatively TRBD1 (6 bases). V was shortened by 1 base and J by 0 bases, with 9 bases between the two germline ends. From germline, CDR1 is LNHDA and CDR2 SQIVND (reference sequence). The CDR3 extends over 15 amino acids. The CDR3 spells CASSIVRGLNTEAFF. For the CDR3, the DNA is TGTGCCAGTAGTATAGTCAGGGGCTTGAACACTGAAGCTTTCTTT.

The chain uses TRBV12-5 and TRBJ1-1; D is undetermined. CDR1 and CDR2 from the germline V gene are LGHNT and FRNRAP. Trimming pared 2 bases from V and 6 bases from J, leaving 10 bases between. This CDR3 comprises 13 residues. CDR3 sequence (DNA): TGTGCTAGTGGTTTGACAGCCCCCTCTGAAGCTTTCTTT. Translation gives CASGLTAPSEAFF.